This is a list of T cell receptor beta chains from one sample in a study of T cell responses to AZD1222 COVID-19 vaccine. TCRdb's copy holds only in-frame clones and misses some; the assay was immunoSEQ multiplex PCR. The table has roughly 97,000 clones, about nine tenths seen once. The material sequenced was peripheral blood, taken 28 days after the second dose of the MenACWY control vaccine. The receptor source for this set is an adult who received the MenACWY meningococcal vaccine as a control. CDR3s include the opening cysteine and the closing phenylalanine or tryptophan. A D gene is named only where the DNA matches it firmly. A row's size may be missing; if present it is once, few, many or a size class.

d_call j_call clone_size v_call cdr3_nt cdr3_aa
NA TRBJ1-5 NA TRBV28 TGTGCCAGCATCGACAGTACCGCGGGGAAGCCCCAGCATTTT CASIDSTAGKPQHF
TRBD1 TRBJ1-6 NA TRBV2 TGTGCCAGCAGAGAGACAGGGTTCAATTCACCCCTCCACTTT CASRETGFNSPLHF
NA TRBJ2-7 NA TRBV28 TGTGCCAGCAGTTCCCCCCCCGGGGGCGAGCAGTACTTC CASSSPPGGEQYF
NA TRBJ1-1 NA TRBV6-2/TRBV6-3 TGTGCCAGCAGTTACTCTGAAGTTGGGAACACTGAAGCTTTCTTT CASSYSEVGNTEAFF
TRBD2 TRBJ2-2 NA TRBV6-1 TGTGCCAGCAGTGCGACTAGCGGGGGAGCAACCACCGGGGAGCTGTTTTTT CASSATSGGATTGELFF
NA TRBJ1-6 NA TRBV25-1 TGTGCCAGCAGTGAATACGTAGGTTCACCCCTCCACTTT CASSEYVGSPLHF
TRBD1 TRBJ1-1 once TRBV4-1 TGCGCCAGCAGCCAGGCTTCGACAGGGAGGGAAGCTTTCTTT CASSQASTGREAFF
NA TRBJ1-3 NA TRBV7-2 TGTGCCAGCAGCTTAGCGGAGGGGGTCGGAAACACCATATATTTT CASSLAEGVGNTIYF
NA TRBJ1-6 NA TRBV7-6 TGTGCCAGCAGTAAGTCCGCCACATGGAATTCACCCCTCCACTTT CASSKSATWNSPLHF
TRBD2 TRBJ2-7 once TRBV18 TGTGCCAGCTCACCCGGCGGGGGGTCGGGCGACGAGCAGTACTTC CASSPGGGSGDEQYF
TRBD2 TRBJ2-4 NA TRBV11-2 TGTGCCAGCAGCCGTCCTTCGCGTTTAGCGGGGGGGCCGGGAAACATTCAGTACTTC CASSRPSRLAGGPGNIQYF
TRBD1 TRBJ2-7 NA TRBV7-9 TGTGCCAGCAGTCAACAGGGGTCCGAGCAGTACTTC CASSQQGSEQYF
TRBD2 TRBJ2-1 NA TRBV6-2/TRBV6-3 TGTGCCAGCAGTTTCGGGGGGGAAACCAACAATGAGCAGTTCTTC CASSFGGETNNEQFF
NA TRBJ1-3 NA TRBV28 TGTGCCAGCAGTTCCTCATTGGGGAGGTCCGGAAACACCATATATTTT CASSSSLGRSGNTIYF
NA TRBJ2-1 NA TRBV6-5 TGTGCCAGCAGTAACAGAGGCCACAATGAGCAGTTCTTC CASSNRGHNEQFF
TRBD1 TRBJ2-2 NA TRBV10-3 TGTGCCATCAGTGAGCTAGGGGGCAGAACCGGGGAGCTGTTTTTT CAISELGGRTGELFF
NA TRBJ2-5 NA TRBV6-5 TGTGCCAGCGCCCAGGGGGGCCGCCAAGAGACCCAGTACTTC CASAQGGRQETQYF
NA TRBJ1-4 NA TRBV5-6 TGTGCCAGCAGCTTGCTGACGGGGCAGGGGGAAAAACTGTTTTTT CASSLLTGQGEKLFF
NA TRBJ2-5 NA TRBV4-1 TGCGCCAGCAGCTCGACCGGGGGGCAGAGGGCGAAAGAGACCCAGTACTTC CASSSTGGQRAKETQYF
TRBD1 TRBJ2-2 NA TRBV4-3 TGCGCCAGCAGCCAAGATATAAGGGCAGGGGGTCCTACCGGGGAGCTGTTTTTT CASSQDIRAGGPTGELFF
TRBD2 TRBJ2-7 NA TRBV11-2 TGTGCCAGCAGCTTATATAGCGGGGGAAGAGGGGAGCAGTACTTC CASSLYSGGRGEQYF
TRBD2 TRBJ2-5 NA TRBV19 TGTGCCAGTAGTATAGTTGGAGCGGGGGGTCAAGAGACCCAGTACTTC CASSIVGAGGQETQYF
NA TRBJ2-3 once TRBV24-1 TGTGCCACCAGTGACAGTAGGGTGCGGACAGATACGCAGTATTTT CATSDSRVRTDTQYF
NA TRBJ2-1 NA TRBV28 TGTGCCAGCAGTTTGACCACCAATGAGCAGTTCTTC CASSLTTNEQFF
TRBD1 TRBJ2-3 NA TRBV7-9 TGTGCCAGCAGCCACGGACAGGGCCGTTACACAGATACGCAGTATTTT CASSHGQGRYTDTQYF
TRBD1 TRBJ1-2 NA TRBV6-4 TGTGCCAGCAGCCGACAGGGTCGCTATGGCTACACCTTC CASSRQGRYGYTF
NA TRBJ2-1 NA TRBV28 TGTGCCAGCAGATCGTCGGTGAAGCAGTTCTTC CASRSSVKQFF
NA TRBJ1-1 NA TRBV12-3/TRBV12-4 TGTGCCAGCAGTTTTCAGATGAACACTGAAGCTTTCTTT CASSFQMNTEAFF
TRBD1 TRBJ1-6 NA TRBV6-2/TRBV6-3 TGTGCCAGCAGTGCAGCAGGGGGCGATAATTCACCCCTCCACTTT CASSAAGGDNSPLHF
NA TRBJ2-3 NA TRBV18 TGTGCCAGCTCAAGTACGGGGGGCCAGTTAGATACGCAGTATTTT CASSSTGGQLDTQYF
NA TRBJ2-3 NA TRBV19 TGTGCCAGTAGTGTTACCACAGATACGCAGTATTTT CASSVTTDTQYF
NA TRBJ2-7 NA TRBV15 TGTGCCACCAGCAGAGAAGTTACCTACGAGCAGTACTTC CATSREVTYEQYF
TRBD2 TRBJ2-2 NA TRBV5-1 TGCGCCAGCAGCTTATTCGGGGGGGCTGACACCGGGGAGCTGTTTTTT CASSLFGGADTGELFF
NA TRBJ2-7 NA TRBV10-2 TGCGCCAGCAGTCCGTCACAGGTCTCCGAGCAGTACTTC CASSPSQVSEQYF
NA TRBJ1-1 NA TRBV7-8 TGTGCCAGCAGCTTAGCGATCACAGGGAACACTGAAGCTTTCTTT CASSLAITGNTEAFF
TRBD1 TRBJ2-7 NA TRBV5-6 TGTGCCAGCAGCTTACTGACAGGGGTAAGCTCCTACGAGCAGTACTTC CASSLLTGVSSYEQYF